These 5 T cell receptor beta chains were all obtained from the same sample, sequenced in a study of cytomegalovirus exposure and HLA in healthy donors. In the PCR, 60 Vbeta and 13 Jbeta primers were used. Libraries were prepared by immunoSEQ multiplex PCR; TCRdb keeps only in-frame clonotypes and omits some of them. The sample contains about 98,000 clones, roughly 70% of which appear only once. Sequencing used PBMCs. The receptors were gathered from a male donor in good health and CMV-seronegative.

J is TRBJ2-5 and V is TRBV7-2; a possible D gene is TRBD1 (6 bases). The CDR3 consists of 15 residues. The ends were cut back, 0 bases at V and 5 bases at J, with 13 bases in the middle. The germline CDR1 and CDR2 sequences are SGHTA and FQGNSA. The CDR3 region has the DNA TGTGCCAGCAGCTTAGCGTGGACAGCGGAGGAGACCCAGTACTTC. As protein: CASSLAWTAEETQYF.

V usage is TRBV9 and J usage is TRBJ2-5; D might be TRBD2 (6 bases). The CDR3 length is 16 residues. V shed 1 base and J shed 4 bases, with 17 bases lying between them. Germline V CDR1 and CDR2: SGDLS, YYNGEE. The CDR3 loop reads CASSVLSGEVGETQYF. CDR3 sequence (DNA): TGTGCCAGCAGCGTATTGTCTGGGGAGGTGGGAGAGACCCAGTACTTC.

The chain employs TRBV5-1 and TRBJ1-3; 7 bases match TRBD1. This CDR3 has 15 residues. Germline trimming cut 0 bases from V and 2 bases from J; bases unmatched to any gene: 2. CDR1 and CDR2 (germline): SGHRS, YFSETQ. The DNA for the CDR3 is TGCGCCAGCAGCTTGGTACAGGGGCCTGGAAACACCATATATTTT. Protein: CASSLVQGPGNTIYF.

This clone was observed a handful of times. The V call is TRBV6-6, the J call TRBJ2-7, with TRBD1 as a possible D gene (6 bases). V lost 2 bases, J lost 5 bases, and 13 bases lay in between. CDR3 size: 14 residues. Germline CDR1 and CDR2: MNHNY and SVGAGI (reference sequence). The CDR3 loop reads CASSYRVSGDEQYF. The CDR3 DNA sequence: TGTGCCAGCAGTTACAGGGTCTCAGGGGACGAGCAGTACTTC.

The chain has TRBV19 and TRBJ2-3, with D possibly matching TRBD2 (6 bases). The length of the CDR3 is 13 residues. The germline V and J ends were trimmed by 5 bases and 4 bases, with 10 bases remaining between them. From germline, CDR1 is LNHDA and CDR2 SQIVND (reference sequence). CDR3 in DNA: TGTGCCAGTAGTGCCACGGGAGCAGATACGCAGTATTTT. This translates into CASSATGADTQYF.